Included here is one T cell receptor beta chain sequence, with context. The record originates from a study of T-cell reconstitution after alpha-beta-depleted transplantation in children. Unique molecular identifiers were incorporated into the prepared TCRbeta library. TCRdb independently ran MiXCR on the PCR reads; one entry per CDR3 protein. The sample contains around 340,000 distinct CDR3 sequences, 10% to 15% of which appear only once. The sample was PBMCs, taken from the stem cell graft. The source of this sequence is a human donor who donated a stem cell graft to a child with Fanconi anemia.

The CDR3 protein is CASSLLGGRNTGELFF. For the CDR3, the DNA is TGCGCCAGCAGCCTCCTCGGAGGTAGAAACACCGGGGAGCTGTTTTTT. The chain links TRBV4-3 to TRBJ2-2, with D tentatively TRBD2 (5 bases). In germline, CDR1 is LGHNA, CDR2 YSLEER. Trimming removed 4 bases from V and 2 bases from J, with 14 bases in between. This CDR3 region has 16 residues.